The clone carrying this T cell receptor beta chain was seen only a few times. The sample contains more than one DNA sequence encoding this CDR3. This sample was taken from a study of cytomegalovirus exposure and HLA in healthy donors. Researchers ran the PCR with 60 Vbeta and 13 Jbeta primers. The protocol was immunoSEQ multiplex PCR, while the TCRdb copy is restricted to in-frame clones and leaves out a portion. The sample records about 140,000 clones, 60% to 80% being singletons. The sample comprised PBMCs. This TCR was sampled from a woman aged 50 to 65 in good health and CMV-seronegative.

The CDR3 coding sequence is TGTGCCAGCAGCTTAAGGGGGACTGGGGCCAACGTCCTGACTTTC. Amino acid sequence: CASSLRGTGANVLTF. This chain uses TRBV13 with TRBJ2-6, with D perhaps matching TRBD1 (6 bases). V lost 2 bases, J lost 2 bases, and 7 bases lay in between. This CDR3 spans 15 amino acids. Germline values: CDR1 PRHDT, CDR2 FYEKMQ (reference sequence).